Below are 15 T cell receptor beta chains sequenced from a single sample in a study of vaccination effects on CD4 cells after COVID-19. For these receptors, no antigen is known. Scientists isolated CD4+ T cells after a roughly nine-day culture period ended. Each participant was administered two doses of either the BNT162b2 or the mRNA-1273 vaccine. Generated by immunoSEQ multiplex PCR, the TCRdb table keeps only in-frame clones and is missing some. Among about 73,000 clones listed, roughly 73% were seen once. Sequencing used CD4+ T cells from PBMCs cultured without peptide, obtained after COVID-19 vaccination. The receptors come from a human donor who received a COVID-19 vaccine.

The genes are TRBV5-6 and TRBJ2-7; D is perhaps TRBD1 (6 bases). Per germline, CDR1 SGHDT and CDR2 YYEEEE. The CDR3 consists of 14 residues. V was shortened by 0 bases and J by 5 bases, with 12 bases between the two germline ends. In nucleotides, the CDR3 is TGTGCCAGCAGCTTGGAGGGCAGGGGCGACGAGCAGTACGTC. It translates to CASSLEGRGDEQYV.

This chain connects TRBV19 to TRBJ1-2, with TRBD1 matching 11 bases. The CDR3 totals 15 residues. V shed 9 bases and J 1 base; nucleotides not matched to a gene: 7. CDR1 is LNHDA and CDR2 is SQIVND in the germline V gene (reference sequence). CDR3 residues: CASRKGTGGNYGYTF. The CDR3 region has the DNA TGTGCCAGCAGGAAGGGGACAGGGGGTAACTATGGCTACACCTTC.

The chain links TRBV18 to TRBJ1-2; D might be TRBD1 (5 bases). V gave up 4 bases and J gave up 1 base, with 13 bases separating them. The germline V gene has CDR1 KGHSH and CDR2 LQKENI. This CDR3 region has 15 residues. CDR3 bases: TGTGCCAGCTCACGGGGGTCAGGCGGTAACTATGGCTACACCTTC. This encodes CASSRGSGGNYGYTF.

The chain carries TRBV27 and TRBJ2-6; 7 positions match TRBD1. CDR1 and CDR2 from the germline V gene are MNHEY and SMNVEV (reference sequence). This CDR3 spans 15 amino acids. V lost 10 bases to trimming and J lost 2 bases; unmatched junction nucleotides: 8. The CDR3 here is CATSQGPPGANVLTF. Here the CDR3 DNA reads TGTGCCACCTCACAGGGGCCTCCTGGGGCCAACGTCCTGACTTTC.

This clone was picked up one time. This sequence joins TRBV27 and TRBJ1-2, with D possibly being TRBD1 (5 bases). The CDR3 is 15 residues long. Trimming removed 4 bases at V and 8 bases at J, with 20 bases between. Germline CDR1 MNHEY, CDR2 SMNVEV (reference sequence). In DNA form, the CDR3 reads TGTGCCAGCAGTTCCTACAGGTGGGGTGGCGGGGGCTACACCTTC. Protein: CASSSYRWGGGGYTF.

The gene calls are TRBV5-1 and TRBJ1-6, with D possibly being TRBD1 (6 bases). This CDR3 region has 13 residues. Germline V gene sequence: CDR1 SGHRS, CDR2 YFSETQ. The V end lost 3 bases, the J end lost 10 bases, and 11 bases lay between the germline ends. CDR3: CASSWDNGSPLHF. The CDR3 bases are TGCGCCAGCAGCTGGGACAATGGGTCACCCCTCCACTTT.

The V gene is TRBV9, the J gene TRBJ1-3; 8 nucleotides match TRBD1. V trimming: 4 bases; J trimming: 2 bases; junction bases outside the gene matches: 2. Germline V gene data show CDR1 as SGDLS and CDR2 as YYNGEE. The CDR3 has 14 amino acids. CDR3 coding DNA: TGTGCCAGCAGCCAGGACAGGGCTGGAAACACCATATATTTT. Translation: CASSQDRAGNTIYF.

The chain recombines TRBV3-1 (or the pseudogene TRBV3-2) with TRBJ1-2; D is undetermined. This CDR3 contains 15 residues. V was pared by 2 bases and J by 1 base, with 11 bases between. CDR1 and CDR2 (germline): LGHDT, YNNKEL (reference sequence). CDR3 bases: TGTGCCAGCAGCCAACTCCAGACCCTTAACTATGGCTACACCTTC. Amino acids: CASSQLQTLNYGYTF.

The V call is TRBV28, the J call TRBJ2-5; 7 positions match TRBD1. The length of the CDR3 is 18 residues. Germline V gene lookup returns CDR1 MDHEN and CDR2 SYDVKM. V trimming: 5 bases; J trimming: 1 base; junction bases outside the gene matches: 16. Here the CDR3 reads CASSPFYGTANTQETQYF. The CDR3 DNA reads TGTGCCAGCAGTCCCTTTTACGGGACAGCAAACACCCAAGAGACCCAGTACTTC.

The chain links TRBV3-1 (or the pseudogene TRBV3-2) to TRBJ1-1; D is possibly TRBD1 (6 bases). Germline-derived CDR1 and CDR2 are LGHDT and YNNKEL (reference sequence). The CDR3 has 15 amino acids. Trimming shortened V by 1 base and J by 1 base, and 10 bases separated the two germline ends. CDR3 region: CASSQAPTGNTEAFF. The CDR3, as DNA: TGTGCCAGCAGCCAAGCCCCGACAGGGAACACTGAAGCTTTCTTT.

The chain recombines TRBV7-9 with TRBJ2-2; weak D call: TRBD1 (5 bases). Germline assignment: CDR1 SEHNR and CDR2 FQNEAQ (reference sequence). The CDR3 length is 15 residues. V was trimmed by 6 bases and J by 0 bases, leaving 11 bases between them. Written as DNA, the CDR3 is TGTGCCAGCAGAACAGGACAACCGAACACCGGGGAGCTGTTTTTT. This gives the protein CASRTGQPNTGELFF. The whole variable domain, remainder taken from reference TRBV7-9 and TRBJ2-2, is DTGVSQNPRHKITKRGQNVTFRCDPISEHNRLYWYRQTLGQGPEFLTYFQNEAQLEKSRLLSDRFSAERPKGSFSTLEIQRTEQGDSAMYLCASRTGQPNTGELFFGEGSRLTVL.

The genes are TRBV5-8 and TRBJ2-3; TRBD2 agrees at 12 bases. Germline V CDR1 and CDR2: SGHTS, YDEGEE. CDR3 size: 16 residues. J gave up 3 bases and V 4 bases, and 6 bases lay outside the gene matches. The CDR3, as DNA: TGTGCCAGCAGCCTTGGACTAGCGGGGCAGACAGATACGCAGTATTTT. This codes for CASSLGLAGQTDTQYF.

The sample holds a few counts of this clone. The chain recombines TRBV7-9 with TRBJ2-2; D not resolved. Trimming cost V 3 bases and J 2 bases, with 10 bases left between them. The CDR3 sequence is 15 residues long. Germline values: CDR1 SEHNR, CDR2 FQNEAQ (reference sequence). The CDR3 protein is CASSLGRLNTGELFF. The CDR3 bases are TGTGCCAGCAGCTTGGGCAGATTAAACACCGGGGAGCTGTTTTTT.

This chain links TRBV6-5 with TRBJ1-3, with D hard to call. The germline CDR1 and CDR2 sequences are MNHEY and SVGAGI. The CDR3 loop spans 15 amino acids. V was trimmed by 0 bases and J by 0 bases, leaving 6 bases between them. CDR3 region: CASSYSGFSGNTIYF. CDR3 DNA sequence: TGTGCCAGCAGTTACTCCGGCTTCTCTGGAAACACCATATATTTT.

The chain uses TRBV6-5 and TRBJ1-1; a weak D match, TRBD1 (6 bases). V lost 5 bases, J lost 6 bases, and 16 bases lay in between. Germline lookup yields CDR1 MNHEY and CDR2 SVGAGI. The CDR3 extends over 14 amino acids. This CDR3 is CASSREGVGAEAFF. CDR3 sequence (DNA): TGTGCCAGCAGTCGAGAGGGGGTGGGAGCTGAAGCTTTCTTT.